Presented here are 2 T cell receptor beta chains from one specimen sequenced in a study of T cells in tuberculosis. Thawed, overnight-rested PBMC were stained with GMM-loaded CD1B tetramer, viability dye and anti-CD3, then sorted. The lipid loaded on the CD1B tetramers was C32 glucose monomycolate from Rhodococcus equi. TCRdb's table, derived via immunoSEQ multiplex PCR, lists solely in-frame clones and lacks some. The table lists 54,000 or so clones, 80% to 85% of them singletons. Source material: CD1b-GMM tetramer-negative cells sorted from PBMCs. The receptors derive from an adult woman with latent tuberculosis.

The gene calls are TRBV10-2 and TRBJ1-1, with TRBD1 matching over 8 bases. In germline, CDR1 is WSHSY, CDR2 SAAADI. V lost 2 bases, J lost 4 bases, and 9 bases stayed unmatched. This CDR3 spans 16 amino acids. The CDR3 nucleotides are TGCGCCAGCAGTGAGCGTAGTGACAGGGGAGGCACTGAAGCTTTCTTT. It yields the protein CASSERSDRGGTEAFF.

Remarks on this clone: Different DNA sequences within this sample yield the same CDR3. This rearrangement joins TRBV7-2 to TRBJ2-7; 9 nucleotides line up with TRBD2. The germline V gene has CDR1 SGHTA and CDR2 FQGNSA. J gave up 7 bases and V 3 bases, and 1 base lay outside the gene matches. This CDR3 region has 12 residues. CDR3 region: CASSFSGGEQYF. The CDR3 bases are TGTGCCAGCAGCTTCAGCGGGGGGGAGCAGTACTTC.